A selection of T cell receptor beta chains follows, all from one sample in a study of T cells after yellow fever vaccination. TCRdb called the 5' RACE reads again in MiXCR, with one record for every CDR3 protein. The sample yields some 240,000 distinct CDR3 sequences, approximately 3% seen once. Material: CD4+ T cells sorted from PBMCs, obtained 10 days after the yellow fever booster vaccination. These receptor sequences come from a young man who received the YFV17D yellow fever vaccine. Both conserved end residues are part of each CDR3. D genes are given only for firm matches. Clone size is shown for a subset of rows, as once, few, many or a class of expanded clone.

cdr3_aa cdr3_nt j_call v_call clone_size d_call
CASRGTGNIASPLHF TGTGCCAGCAGGGGGACAGGTAATATCGCCTCACCCCTCCACTTT TRBJ1-6 TRBV25-1 few TRBD1
CASRGQTLNQPQHF TGTGCCAGTAGGGGACAGACTCTTAATCAGCCCCAGCATTTT TRBJ1-5 TRBV19 many TRBD1
CASSPPTIRQPQHF TGTGCCAGCAGTCCCCCGACCATCCGGCAGCCCCAGCATTTT TRBJ1-5 TRBV28 few -
CASSLVVGGRNEQFF TGTGCCAGCAGCTTAGTTGTGGGGGGTCGGAATGAGCAGTTCTTC TRBJ2-1 TRBV7-2 few -
CASSWTGPYNEQFF TGTGCCAGCAGCTGGACAGGGCCCTACAATGAGCAGTTCTTC TRBJ2-1 TRBV27 few TRBD1
CASSTLLAGGLSGANVLTF TGTGCCAGCAGTACCCTACTAGCGGGGGGACTCTCTGGGGCCAACGTCCTGACTTTC TRBJ2-6 TRBV28 many TRBD2
CSADHRGKETQYF TGCAGTGCCGACCACAGGGGCAAAGAGACCCAGTACTTC TRBJ2-5 TRBV20-1 few TRBD1
CASSSYGGDEQFF TGTGCCAGCAGCTCCTACGGGGGGGATGAGCAGTTCTTC TRBJ2-1 TRBV7-2 - TRBD2
CASSVDGDGRSAFF TGTGCCAGCAGCGTAGATGGGGACGGCCGTTCAGCTTTCTTT TRBJ1-1 TRBV9 - -
CASSLLHGTGAQYF TGTGCCAGCAGCCTCTTACACGGGACAGGGGCGCAGTATTTT TRBJ2-3 TRBV14 many TRBD1
CASSLYVSMNTEAFF TGTGCCAGCAGTTTATATGTCAGCATGAACACTGAAGCTTTCTTT TRBJ1-1 TRBV12-3/TRBV12-4 few -
CASSVSGSGTDTQYF TGTGCCAGCAGCGTAAGTGGGTCGGGCACAGATACGCAGTATTTT TRBJ2-3 TRBV9 many -
CSAHIWDRGNEQYF TGCAGTGCCCACATCTGGGACAGGGGCAACGAGCAGTACTTC TRBJ2-7 TRBV20-1 many TRBD1
CASSLSGYSNTGELFF TGCGCCAGCAGCTTGAGCGGCTACTCTAACACCGGGGAGCTGTTTTTT TRBJ2-2 TRBV5-1 few -
CASSSYPGQSEAFF TGTGCCAGCAGCTCCTACCCGGGACAGTCTGAAGCTTTCTTT TRBJ1-1 TRBV7-9 few TRBD1
CASSYPRDRVNEQYF TGTGCCAGCAGTTACCCCCGGGACAGGGTAAACGAGCAGTACTTC TRBJ2-7 TRBV6-6 few TRBD1
CAWSVLDTQYF TGTGCCTGGAGTGTACTAGATACGCAGTATTTT TRBJ2-3 TRBV30 few -
CASSQDPVHSEAFF TGCGCCAGCAGCCAAGATCCAGTGCACAGTGAAGCTTTCTTT TRBJ1-1 TRBV4-3 many -
CSIRSGQGFQPQHF TGCAGCATAAGGTCGGGACAGGGGTTTCAGCCCCAGCATTTT TRBJ1-5 TRBV29-1 many TRBD1
CASSVVPGREAGYTF TGTGCCAGCAGCGTAGTGCCGGGCAGGGAGGCTGGCTACACCTTC TRBJ1-2 TRBV9 - -
CASSHGQDQPQHF TGTGCCAGCAGCCACGGACAGGATCAGCCCCAGCATTTT TRBJ1-5 TRBV7-2 - TRBD1
CASSLATRETQYF TGCGCCAGCAGCTTGGCCACCCGCGAGACCCAGTACTTC TRBJ2-5 TRBV5-1 many -
CASSPVIAGDEQFF TGTGCCAGCAGCCCCGTTATAGCGGGGGATGAGCAGTTCTTC TRBJ2-1 TRBV9 many TRBD2
CSAGASGNTIYF TGCAGCGCCGGCGCCTCTGGAAACACCATATATTTT TRBJ1-3 TRBV29-1 - -
CASSQLYSNQPQHF TGTGCCAGCAGCCAACTGTATAGCAATCAGCCCCAGCATTTT TRBJ1-5 TRBV6-5 - -
CSAAREPLTDTQYF TGCAGTGCTGCCAGGGAGCCCCTCACAGATACGCAGTATTTT TRBJ2-3 TRBV20-1 - -
CASSPPGELFF TGTGCCAGCAGCCCCCCCGGGGAGCTGTTTTTT TRBJ2-2 TRBV12-3/TRBV12-4 few -
CASSWDREFEKLFF TGCGCCAGCAGCTGGGACAGGGAGTTTGAAAAACTGTTTTTT TRBJ1-4 TRBV5-1 many TRBD1
CASSSEGPSYGYTF TGTGCCAGCAGCTCAGAGGGTCCCAGCTATGGCTACACCTTC TRBJ1-2 TRBV7-9 few -
CASTEGGYGYTF TGTGCCAGCACCGAAGGGGGGTATGGCTACACCTTC TRBJ1-2 TRBV28 many -
CASSTGLGPGELFF TGTGCCAGCAGCACGGGACTGGGGCCCGGGGAGCTGTTTTTT TRBJ2-2 TRBV7-3 - -
CATTTGIGNTIYF TGTGCCACAACGACAGGGATCGGAAACACCATATATTTT TRBJ1-3 TRBV28 few TRBD1
CASSLSQNNEQFF TGCGCCAGCAGCTTGTCCCAGAACAATGAGCAGTTCTTC TRBJ2-1 TRBV5-1 many -
CAGGQPQHF TGTGCCGGGGGTCAGCCCCAGCATTTT TRBJ1-5 TRBV28 many -
CASSPRRGGDEKLFF TGTGCCAGCTCACCACGCCGAGGGGGTGATGAAAAACTGTTTTTT TRBJ1-4 TRBV18 - -
CASSFAGSSNQPQHF TGTGCCAGCAGTTTCGCGGGGAGCAGCAATCAGCCCCAGCATTTT TRBJ1-5 TRBV12-3/TRBV12-4 many -
CASTIGDRVTGELFF TGTGCCAGCACCATCGGGGACAGGGTCACCGGGGAGCTGTTTTTT TRBJ2-2 TRBV12-3/TRBV12-4 - TRBD1
CASSSPTATNYGYTF TGTGCCAGCAGTTCCCCGACTGCTACCAACTATGGCTACACCTTC TRBJ1-2 TRBV28 - -
CSSERGSQYF TGCAGTAGCGAGCGGGGAAGTCAGTACTTC TRBJ2-4 TRBV20-1 few TRBD2
CASSLEPRDRGYQETQYF TGTGCCAGCAGCCTAGAACCCCGTGACAGGGGGTACCAAGAGACCCAGTACTTC TRBJ2-5 TRBV4-2 many TRBD1
CASSPPEGIVNTEAFF TGTGCCAGCTCACCACCGGAAGGGATTGTGAACACTGAAGCTTTCTTT TRBJ1-1 TRBV18 - -
CASSVTGVGIQYF TGTGCCAGCAGCGTCACAGGGGTAGGAATTCAGTACTTC TRBJ2-4 TRBV5-4 few TRBD1
CASSPRLAETQYF TGTGCCAGCAGCCCCAGACTAGCGGAGACCCAGTACTTC TRBJ2-5 TRBV7-2 many TRBD2
CATSRDGGDRVNYGYTF TGTGCCACCAGCAGAGATGGGGGGGACAGAGTTAACTATGGCTACACCTTC TRBJ1-2 TRBV15 few TRBD1
CASSPGQGVNEQFF TGTGCCAGCAGCCCAGGACAGGGAGTGAATGAGCAGTTCTTC TRBJ2-1 TRBV7-3 - TRBD1
CASKPATTYEQYF TGTGCCAGTAAACCGGCGACGACCTACGAGCAGTACTTC TRBJ2-7 TRBV19 - -
CASSRGDSGNTEAFF TGTGCCAGCAGTAGGGGGGACAGCGGTAACACTGAAGCTTTCTTT TRBJ1-1 TRBV7-2 many TRBD1
CASSSDRASGTQYF TGTGCCAGCAGTTCGGACAGGGCCAGCGGGACCCAGTACTTC TRBJ2-5 TRBV27 many TRBD1
CASRGKSGVAGYTF TGCGCCAGCAGGGGGAAATCGGGGGTCGCTGGCTACACCTTC TRBJ1-2 TRBV4-1 - -
CASSVAAGPYEQYF TGTGCCAGCAGCGTAGCTGCAGGCCCGTACGAGCAGTACTTC TRBJ2-7 TRBV9 - -
CSARDRGIRVGTEAFF TGCAGTGCTAGAGATCGGGGGATAAGGGTCGGCACTGAAGCTTTCTTT TRBJ1-1 TRBV20-1 few -
CASSQDPRGSDTQYF TGCGCCAGCAGCCAAGATCCCAGGGGTTCAGATACGCAGTATTTT TRBJ2-3 TRBV4-1 many -
CSVVSHEKDAQYF TGCAGCGTTGTATCACATGAGAAAGATGCGCAGTATTTT TRBJ2-3 TRBV29-1 - -